The rows below give T cell receptor beta chains drawn from one sample of a study of control samples from healthy donors and cancer patients. Sequenced by immunoSEQ multiplex PCR; TCRdb stores in-frame clones only, minus some. The data hold hundreds of thousands of clones, with approximately 90% observed a single time. Sample: PBMCs. These TCRs come from a man in his forties with head and neck cancer. The CDR3 runs from the conserved cysteine through the conserved F or W. The D gene is left open where the match is weak. Clone sizes are given selectively: once, few, many, or a class where the clone is expanded.

J gene: TRBJ1-5; D gene: .; V gene: TRBV4-3; clone size: .; CDR3 DNA: TGCGCCAGCAGCCAAGATCTGGGGGCAGGTCAGCCCCAGCATTTT; CDR3 protein: CASSQDLGAGQPQHF
J gene: TRBJ1-2; D gene: .; V gene: TRBV3-1/TRBV3-2; clone size: .; CDR3 DNA: TGTGCCAGCAGCCAAGAGAAAGGGGTGCACTATGGCTACACCTTC; CDR3 protein: CASSQEKGVHYGYTF
J gene: TRBJ2-1; D gene: TRBD2; V gene: TRBV24-1; clone size: once; CDR3 DNA: TGTGCCACCGGGGAGCGGGGGGTGTACAATGAGCAGTTCTTC; CDR3 protein: CATGERGVYNEQFF
J gene: TRBJ2-7; D gene: .; V gene: TRBV28; clone size: .; CDR3 DNA: TGTGCCAGCAAAGGGGGGGTGGCGTACGAGCAGTACTTC; CDR3 protein: CASKGGVAYEQYF
J gene: TRBJ1-5; D gene: .; V gene: TRBV4-3; clone size: .; CDR3 DNA: TGCGCCAGCAGCCAAGGAGCAGCGGTGGGGCCCCAGCATTTT; CDR3 protein: CASSQGAAVGPQHF
J gene: TRBJ2-6; D gene: TRBD1; V gene: TRBV9; clone size: .; CDR3 DNA: TGTGCCAGCAGCGTGCCGACAGGGAAGGAGCCTGGGGCCAACGTCCTGACTTTC; CDR3 protein: CASSVPTGKEPGANVLTF
J gene: TRBJ2-7; D gene: .; V gene: TRBV7-3; clone size: .; CDR3 DNA: TGTGCCAGCAGCCCCCCGGAGGGCGGCGAGCAGTACTTC; CDR3 protein: CASSPPEGGEQYF
J gene: TRBJ2-3; D gene: TRBD2; V gene: TRBV11-2; clone size: .; CDR3 DNA: TGTGCCAGCAGCTTAGGGACTAGCGGCACCAATACGCAGTATTTT; CDR3 protein: CASSLGTSGTNTQYF
J gene: TRBJ2-1; D gene: .; V gene: TRBV5-1; clone size: .; CDR3 DNA: TGCGCCAGCAGCTTGGACCGGGGGCACAATGAGCAGTTCTTC; CDR3 protein: CASSLDRGHNEQFF
J gene: TRBJ2-3; D gene: TRBD2; V gene: TRBV4-2; clone size: once; CDR3 DNA: TGTGCCAGCAGCCAAGTGCCAGCGGGGGAAACAGATACGCAGTATTTT; CDR3 protein: CASSQVPAGETDTQYF
J gene: TRBJ2-1; D gene: .; V gene: TRBV7-7; clone size: .; CDR3 DNA: TGTGCTAGCAGCCAAGGTGGACCCAATGAGCAGTTCTTC; CDR3 protein: CASSQGGPNEQFF
J gene: TRBJ2-2; D gene: .; V gene: TRBV6-2/TRBV6-3; clone size: .; CDR3 DNA: TGTGCCAGCAGTAACTCCGGGACGGCGAACACCGGGGAGCTGTTTTTT; CDR3 protein: CASSNSGTANTGELFF
J gene: TRBJ1-2; D gene: .; V gene: TRBV4-3; clone size: .; CDR3 DNA: TGCGCCAGCAGCCAACTTGACTCTGGAGAGGGCTACACCTTC; CDR3 protein: CASSQLDSGEGYTF
J gene: TRBJ2-7; D gene: TRBD1; V gene: TRBV7-9; clone size: once; CDR3 DNA: TGTGCCAGCAGGGCCGGGACAGGGGGTTACGAGCAGTACTTC; CDR3 protein: CASRAGTGGYEQYF
J gene: TRBJ1-1; D gene: .; V gene: TRBV4-2; clone size: .; CDR3 DNA: TGTGCCAGCAGCCAAGATCTAGGCAGGGAGCCTACTGAAGCTTTCTTT; CDR3 protein: CASSQDLGREPTEAFF
J gene: TRBJ1-6; D gene: TRBD1; V gene: TRBV10-2; clone size: .; CDR3 DNA: TGCGCCAGCAGTAGGGCACAGGGGGATTCACCCCTCCACTTT; CDR3 protein: CASSRAQGDSPLHF
J gene: TRBJ2-7; D gene: TRBD2; V gene: TRBV7-9; clone size: .; CDR3 DNA: TGTGCCAGCAGCTTAGCGACTAGCAGTGACTACGAGCAGTACTTC; CDR3 protein: CASSLATSSDYEQYF
J gene: TRBJ2-1; D gene: TRBD1; V gene: TRBV2; clone size: .; CDR3 DNA: TGTGCCAGCTTGGGCGAACGCCTACAGGGGTACAATGAGCAGTTCTTC; CDR3 protein: CASLGERLQGYNEQFF
J gene: TRBJ2-5; D gene: TRBD2; V gene: TRBV5-1; clone size: .; CDR3 DNA: TGCGCCAGCAGCGAAGCGGGAGCTGAGACCCAGTACTTC; CDR3 protein: CASSEAGAETQYF
J gene: TRBJ2-7; D gene: TRBD1; V gene: TRBV30; clone size: .; CDR3 DNA: TGTGCCTGGAGGGACAGGGGGCTCGAGCAGTACTTC; CDR3 protein: CAWRDRGLEQYF
J gene: TRBJ1-3; D gene: TRBD1; V gene: TRBV28; clone size: .; CDR3 DNA: TGTGCCAGCAGTTTGCCGCAGGGGGCAGGAAACACCATATATTTT; CDR3 protein: CASSLPQGAGNTIYF
J gene: TRBJ2-1; D gene: TRBD2; V gene: TRBV11-2; clone size: .; CDR3 DNA: TGTGCCAGCAGCTTAGGGGTCCTAGCGGGGCTACCCTACAATGAGCAGTTCTTC; CDR3 protein: CASSLGVLAGLPYNEQFF
J gene: TRBJ2-3; D gene: TRBD2; V gene: TRBV10-3; clone size: .; CDR3 DNA: TGTGCCATCAGCTTCGGACTAGCGGGAGATACGCAGTATTTT; CDR3 protein: CAISFGLAGDTQYF
J gene: TRBJ2-2; D gene: .; V gene: TRBV19; clone size: .; CDR3 DNA: TGTGCCAGTAGTATCATAGCCGGCATGTGGACAGACAACACCGGGGAGCTGTTTTTT; CDR3 protein: CASSIIAGMWTDNTGELFF
J gene: TRBJ1-2; D gene: TRBD1; V gene: TRBV6-5; clone size: .; CDR3 DNA: TGTGCCGTCGTCTCTACGGACAGGGACCATGGCTACACCTTC; CDR3 protein: CAVVSTDRDHGYTF
J gene: TRBJ2-1; D gene: .; V gene: TRBV14; clone size: .; CDR3 DNA: TGTGCCAGCAGCCTAGGGGTTAGCTCCTACAATGAGCAGTTCTTC; CDR3 protein: CASSLGVSSYNEQFF
J gene: TRBJ1-1; D gene: TRBD1; V gene: TRBV7-2; clone size: .; CDR3 DNA: TGTGCCAGCAGCTTAGTAGTTGGGACAGGTAGCACTGAAGCTTTCTTT; CDR3 protein: CASSLVVGTGSTEAFF
J gene: TRBJ1-1; D gene: .; V gene: TRBV19; clone size: .; CDR3 DNA: TGTGCCAGTAGTACGACGGGGAACACTGAAGCTTTCTTT; CDR3 protein: CASSTTGNTEAFF
J gene: TRBJ1-6; D gene: .; V gene: TRBV6-5; clone size: few; CDR3 DNA: TGTGCCAGCAGTTACTCTGAGGGGAAGGGATCACCCCTCCACTTT; CDR3 protein: CASSYSEGKGSPLHF
J gene: TRBJ1-2; D gene: .; V gene: TRBV5-4; clone size: .; CDR3 DNA: TGTGCCAGCAGCTTGGGTAGGGAGACCTATGGCTACACCTTC; CDR3 protein: CASSLGRETYGYTF
J gene: TRBJ2-7; D gene: TRBD1; V gene: TRBV5-1; clone size: .; CDR3 DNA: TGCGCCAGCAGCTTGCCAAGACAGGGGGCCTCTACAAAGGACGAGCAGTACTTC; CDR3 protein: CASSLPRQGASTKDEQYF
J gene: TRBJ1-6; D gene: .; V gene: TRBV4-1; clone size: .; CDR3 DNA: TGCGCCAGCAGCCAAGAGGGGCCGAGGTATTCACCCCTCCACTTT; CDR3 protein: CASSQEGPRYSPLHF
J gene: TRBJ1-5; D gene: TRBD1; V gene: TRBV7-9; clone size: few; CDR3 DNA: TGTGCCAGCAGCTCCGACAGGGGACCCCAACCCTCCGATCAGCCCCAGCATTTT; CDR3 protein: CASSSDRGPQPSDQPQHF
J gene: TRBJ1-6; D gene: TRBD1; V gene: TRBV5-1; clone size: .; CDR3 DNA: TGCGCCAGCAGATACCAGGGGGAGAATTCACCCCTCCACTTT; CDR3 protein: CASRYQGENSPLHF
J gene: TRBJ2-1; D gene: TRBD2; V gene: TRBV3-1/TRBV3-2; clone size: .; CDR3 DNA: TGTGCCAGCAGCCAACCGTACTCTAGCGGGGCCCCCTACAATGAGCAGTTCTTC; CDR3 protein: CASSQPYSSGAPYNEQFF
J gene: TRBJ2-2; D gene: .; V gene: TRBV5-1; clone size: .; CDR3 DNA: TGCGCCAGCAGCTCCCAGGGTCCCGCGAACACCGGGGAGCTGTTTTTT; CDR3 protein: CASSSQGPANTGELFF